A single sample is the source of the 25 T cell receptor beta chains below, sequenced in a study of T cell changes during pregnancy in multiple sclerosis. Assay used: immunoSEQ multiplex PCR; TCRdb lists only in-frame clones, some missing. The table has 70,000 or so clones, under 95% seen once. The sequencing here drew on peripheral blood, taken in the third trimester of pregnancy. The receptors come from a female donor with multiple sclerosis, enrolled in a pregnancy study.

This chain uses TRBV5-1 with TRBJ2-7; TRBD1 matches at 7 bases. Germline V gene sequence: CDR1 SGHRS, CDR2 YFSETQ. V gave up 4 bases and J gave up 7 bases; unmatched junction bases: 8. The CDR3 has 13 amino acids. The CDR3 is CASSTGQIGEQYF. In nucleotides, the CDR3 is TGCGCCAGCAGCACGGGACAGATTGGGGAGCAGTACTTC.

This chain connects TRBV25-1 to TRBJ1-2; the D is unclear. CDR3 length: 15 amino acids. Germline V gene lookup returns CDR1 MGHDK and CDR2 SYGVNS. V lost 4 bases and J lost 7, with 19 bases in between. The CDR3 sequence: CASSASGHREGGYTF. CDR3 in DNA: TGTGCCAGCAGTGCGTCGGGCCACCGGGAGGGTGGCTACACCTTC.

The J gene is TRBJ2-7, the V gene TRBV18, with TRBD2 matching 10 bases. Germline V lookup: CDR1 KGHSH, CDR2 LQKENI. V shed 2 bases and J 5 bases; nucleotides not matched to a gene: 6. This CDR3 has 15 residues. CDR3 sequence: CASSPTAGGQNEQYF. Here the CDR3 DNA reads TGTGCCAGCTCACCAACAGCGGGGGGGCAAAACGAGCAGTACTTC.

In nucleotides, the CDR3 is TGTGCCAGCAGCTTGGAAGGGACAGACCACCCCTACGAGCAGTACTTC. Amino acids: CASSLEGTDHPYEQYF. The gene calls are TRBV5-8 and TRBJ2-7; 7 bases are a match to TRBD1. CDR3 length: 16 amino acids. Per the germline V gene, CDR1 is SGHTS and CDR2 is YDEGEE. V lost 0 bases, J lost 2 bases, and 8 bases stayed unmatched.

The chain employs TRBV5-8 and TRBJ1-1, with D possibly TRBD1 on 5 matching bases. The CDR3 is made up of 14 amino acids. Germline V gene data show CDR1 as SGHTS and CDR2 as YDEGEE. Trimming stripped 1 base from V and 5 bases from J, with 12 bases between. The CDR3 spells CASSLLVRTTEAFF. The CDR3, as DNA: TGTGCCAGCAGCTTGTTAGTCCGGACAACTGAAGCTTTCTTT. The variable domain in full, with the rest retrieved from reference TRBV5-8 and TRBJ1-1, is EAGVTQSPTHLIKTRGQQATLRCSPISGHTSVYWYQQALGLGLQFLLWYDEGEERNRGNFPPRFSGRQFPNYSSELNVNALELEDSALYLCASSLLVRTTEAFFGQGTRLTVV.

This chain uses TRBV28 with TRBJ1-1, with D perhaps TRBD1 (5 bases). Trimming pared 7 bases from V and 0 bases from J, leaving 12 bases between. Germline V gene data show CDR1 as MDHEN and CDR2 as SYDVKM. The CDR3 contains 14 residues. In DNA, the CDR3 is TGTGCCAGCACCCTCCGGGGGATGAACACTGAAGCTTTCTTT. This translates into CASTLRGMNTEAFF.

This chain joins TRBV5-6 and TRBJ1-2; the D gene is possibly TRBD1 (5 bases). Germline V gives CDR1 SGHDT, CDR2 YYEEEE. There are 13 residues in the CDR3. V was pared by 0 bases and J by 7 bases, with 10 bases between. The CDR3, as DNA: TGTGCCAGCAGCTTGGATCACGGGGGTGGCTACACCTTC. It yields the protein CASSLDHGGGYTF.

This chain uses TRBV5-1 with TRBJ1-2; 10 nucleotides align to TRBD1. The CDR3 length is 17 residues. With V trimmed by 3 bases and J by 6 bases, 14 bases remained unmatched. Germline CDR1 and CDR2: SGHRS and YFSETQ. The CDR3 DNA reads TGCGCCAGCAGCTCGCGACCCAGACAGGGGGCGAATGATGGCTACACCTTC. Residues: CASSSRPRQGANDGYTF.

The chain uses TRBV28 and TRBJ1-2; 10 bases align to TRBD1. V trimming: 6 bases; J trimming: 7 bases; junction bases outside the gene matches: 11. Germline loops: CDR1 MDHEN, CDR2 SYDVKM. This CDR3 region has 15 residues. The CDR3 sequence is CASRILGTGDSGYTF. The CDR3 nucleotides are TGTGCCAGCAGGATCTTAGGGACAGGGGATTCTGGCTACACCTTC.

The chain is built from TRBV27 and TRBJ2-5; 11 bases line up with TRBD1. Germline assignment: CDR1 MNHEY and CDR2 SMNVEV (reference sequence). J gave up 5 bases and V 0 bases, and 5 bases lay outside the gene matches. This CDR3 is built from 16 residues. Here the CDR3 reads CASSLSGQGAQETQYF. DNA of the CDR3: TGTGCCAGCAGTTTATCCGGACAGGGGGCTCAGGAGACCCAGTACTTC.

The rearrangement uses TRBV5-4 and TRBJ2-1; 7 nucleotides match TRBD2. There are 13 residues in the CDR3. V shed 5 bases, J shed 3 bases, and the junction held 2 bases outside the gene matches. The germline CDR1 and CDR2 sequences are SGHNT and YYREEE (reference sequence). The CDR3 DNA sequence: TGTGCCAGCAGGAGGGACTACTACAATGAGCAGTTCTTC. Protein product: CASRRDYYNEQFF.

CDR3 in DNA: TGTGCCAGCAGTTACAGGCCGGGAGACGGTGAAAAACTGTTTTTT. Protein: CASSYRPGDGEKLFF. The chain uses TRBV7-2 and TRBJ1-4, with D possibly being TRBD1 (5 bases). Trimming removed 6 bases at V and 7 bases at J, with 18 bases between. The CDR3 consists of 15 residues. Germline V gene data show CDR1 as SGHTA and CDR2 as FQGNSA.

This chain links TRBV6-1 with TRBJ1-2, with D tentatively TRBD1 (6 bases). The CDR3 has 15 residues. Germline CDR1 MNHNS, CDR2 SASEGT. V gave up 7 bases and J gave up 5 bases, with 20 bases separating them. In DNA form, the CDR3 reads TGTGCCAGCAACCCGACAGGCCCCCTCCTATATGGCTACACCTTC. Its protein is CASNPTGPLLYGYTF.

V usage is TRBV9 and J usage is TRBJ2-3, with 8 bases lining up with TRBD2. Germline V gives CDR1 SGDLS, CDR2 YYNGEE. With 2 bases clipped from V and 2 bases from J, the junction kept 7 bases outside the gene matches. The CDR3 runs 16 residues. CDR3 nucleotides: TGTGCCAGCAGCGTTAGGGCTAGCGGGTTCACAGATACGCAGTATTTT. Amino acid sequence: CASSVRASGFTDTQYF.

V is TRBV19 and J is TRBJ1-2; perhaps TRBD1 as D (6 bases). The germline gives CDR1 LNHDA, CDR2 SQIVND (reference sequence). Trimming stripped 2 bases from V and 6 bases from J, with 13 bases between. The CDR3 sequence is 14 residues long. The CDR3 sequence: CASSIRQQGHGYTF. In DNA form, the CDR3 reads TGTGCCAGTAGTATACGGCAACAGGGTCATGGCTACACCTTC.

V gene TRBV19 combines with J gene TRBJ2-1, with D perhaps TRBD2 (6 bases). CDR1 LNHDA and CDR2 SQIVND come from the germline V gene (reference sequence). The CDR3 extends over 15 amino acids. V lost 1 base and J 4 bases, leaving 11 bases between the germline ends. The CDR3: CASSIVPGEYNEQFF. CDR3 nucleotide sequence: TGTGCCAGTAGTATAGTACCGGGGGAGTACAATGAGCAGTTCTTC.

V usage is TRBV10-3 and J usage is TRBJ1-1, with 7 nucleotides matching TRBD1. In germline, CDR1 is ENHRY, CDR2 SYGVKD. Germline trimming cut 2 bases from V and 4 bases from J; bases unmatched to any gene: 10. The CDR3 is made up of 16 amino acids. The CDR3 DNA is TGTGCCATCAGTGAGAACAGGGGAGCCCAGAGCACTGAAGCTTTCTTT. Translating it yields CAISENRGAQSTEAFF.

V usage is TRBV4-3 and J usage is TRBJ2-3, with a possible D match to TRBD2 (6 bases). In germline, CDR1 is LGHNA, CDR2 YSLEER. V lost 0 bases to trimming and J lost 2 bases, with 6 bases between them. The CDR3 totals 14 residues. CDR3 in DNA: TGCGCCAGCAGCCAAGAACTAGCCACAGATACGCAGTATTTT. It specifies CASSQELATDTQYF.

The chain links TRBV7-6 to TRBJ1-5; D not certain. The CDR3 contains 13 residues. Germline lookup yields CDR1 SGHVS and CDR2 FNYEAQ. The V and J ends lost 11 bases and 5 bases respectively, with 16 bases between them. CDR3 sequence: CASSNLQHQPQHF. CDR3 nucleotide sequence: TGTGCCTCTAGTAACCTTCAACATCAGCCCCAGCATTTT.

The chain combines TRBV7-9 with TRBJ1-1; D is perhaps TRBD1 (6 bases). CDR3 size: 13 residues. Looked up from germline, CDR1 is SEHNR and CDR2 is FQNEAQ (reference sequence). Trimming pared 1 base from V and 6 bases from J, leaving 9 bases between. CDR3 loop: CASSLEAGAEAFF. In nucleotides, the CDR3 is TGTGCCAGCAGCTTAGAGGCAGGGGCTGAAGCTTTCTTT.

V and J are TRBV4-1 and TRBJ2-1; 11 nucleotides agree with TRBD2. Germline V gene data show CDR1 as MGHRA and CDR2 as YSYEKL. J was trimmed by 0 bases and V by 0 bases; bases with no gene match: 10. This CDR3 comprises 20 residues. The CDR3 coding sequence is TGCGCCAGCAGCCAAGATCTTCTAGCGGGGGGCGGAGGCTCCTACAATGAGCAGTTCTTC. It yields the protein CASSQDLLAGGGGSYNEQFF.

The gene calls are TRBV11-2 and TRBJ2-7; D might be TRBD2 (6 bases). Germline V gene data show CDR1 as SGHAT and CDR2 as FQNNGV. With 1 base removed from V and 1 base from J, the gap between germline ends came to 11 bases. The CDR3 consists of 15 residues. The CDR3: CASSLVAGSSYEQYF. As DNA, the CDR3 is TGTGCCAGCAGCTTAGTGGCGGGGAGTTCCTACGAGCAGTACTTC.

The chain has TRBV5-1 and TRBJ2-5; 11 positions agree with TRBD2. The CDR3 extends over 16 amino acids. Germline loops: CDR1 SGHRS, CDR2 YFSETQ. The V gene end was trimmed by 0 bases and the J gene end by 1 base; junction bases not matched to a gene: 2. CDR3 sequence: CASSLGTSGRQETQYF. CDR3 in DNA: TGCGCCAGCAGCTTGGGGACTAGCGGGCGCCAAGAGACCCAGTACTTC.

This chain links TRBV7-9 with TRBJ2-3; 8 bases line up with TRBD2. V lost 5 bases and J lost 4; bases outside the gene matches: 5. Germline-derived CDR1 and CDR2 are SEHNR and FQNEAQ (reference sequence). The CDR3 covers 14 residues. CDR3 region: CASSQSGGADTQYF. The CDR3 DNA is TGTGCCAGCAGCCAGAGCGGGGGCGCAGATACGCAGTATTTT.

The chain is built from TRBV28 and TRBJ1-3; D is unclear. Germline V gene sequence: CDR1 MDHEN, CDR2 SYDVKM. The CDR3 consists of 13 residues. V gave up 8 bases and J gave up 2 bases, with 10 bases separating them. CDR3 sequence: CASDKRTGNTIYF. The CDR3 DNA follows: TGTGCCAGCGACAAGAGAACTGGAAACACCATATATTTT.